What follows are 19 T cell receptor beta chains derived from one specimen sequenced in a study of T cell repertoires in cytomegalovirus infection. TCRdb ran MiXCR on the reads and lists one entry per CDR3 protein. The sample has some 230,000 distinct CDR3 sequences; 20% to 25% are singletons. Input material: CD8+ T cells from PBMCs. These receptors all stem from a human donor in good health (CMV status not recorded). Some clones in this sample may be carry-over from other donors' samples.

The CDR3, as DNA: TGTGCCAGCAGCCCCCGGTATAGGGGACAGGGCGGGTACGAGCAGTACTTC. Protein: CASSPRYRGQGGYEQYF. The chain uses TRBV28 and TRBJ2-7, with 9 bases identical to TRBD1. The V and J ends lost 6 bases and 4 bases, in that order; junction bases with no gene match: 16. The CDR3 runs 17 residues. Germline lookup yields CDR1 MDHEN and CDR2 SYDVKM.

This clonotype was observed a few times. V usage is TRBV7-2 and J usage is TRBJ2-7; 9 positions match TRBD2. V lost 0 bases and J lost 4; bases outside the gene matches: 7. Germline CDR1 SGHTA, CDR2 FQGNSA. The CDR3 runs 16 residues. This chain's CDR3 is CASSLAFPAGGYEQYF. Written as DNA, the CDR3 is TGTGCCAGCAGCTTAGCGTTTCCAGCGGGGGGTTACGAGCAGTACTTC.

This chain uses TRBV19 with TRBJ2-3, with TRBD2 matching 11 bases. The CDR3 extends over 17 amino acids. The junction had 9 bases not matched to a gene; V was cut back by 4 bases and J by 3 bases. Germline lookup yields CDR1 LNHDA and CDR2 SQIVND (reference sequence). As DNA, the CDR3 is TGTGCCAGTAGTAATCCCCTAGCGGGGGGTATAACAGATACGCAGTATTTT. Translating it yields CASSNPLAGGITDTQYF.

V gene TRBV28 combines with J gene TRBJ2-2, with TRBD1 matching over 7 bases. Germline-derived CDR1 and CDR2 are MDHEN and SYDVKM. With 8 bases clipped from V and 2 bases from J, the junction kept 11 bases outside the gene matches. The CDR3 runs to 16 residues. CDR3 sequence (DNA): TGTGCCAGCCTGGGACAGTATCATCCCAACACCGGGGAGCTGTTTTTT. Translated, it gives CASLGQYHPNTGELFF.

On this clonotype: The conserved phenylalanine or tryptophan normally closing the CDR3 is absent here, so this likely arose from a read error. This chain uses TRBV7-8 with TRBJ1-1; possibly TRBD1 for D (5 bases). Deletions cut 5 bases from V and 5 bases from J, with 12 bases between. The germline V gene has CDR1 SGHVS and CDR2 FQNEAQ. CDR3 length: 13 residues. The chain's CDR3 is CASSRYGGTEAFY. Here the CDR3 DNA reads TGTGCCAGCAGCCGTTACGGGGGTACTGAAGCTTTCTAT.

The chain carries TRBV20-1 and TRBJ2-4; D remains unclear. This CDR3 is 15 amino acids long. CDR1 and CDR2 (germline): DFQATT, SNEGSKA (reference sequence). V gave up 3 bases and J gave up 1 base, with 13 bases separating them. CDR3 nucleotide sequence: TGCAGTGCTAGGCCGCCTAGTAGTGCCAAAAACATTCAGTACTTC. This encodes CSARPPSSAKNIQYF.

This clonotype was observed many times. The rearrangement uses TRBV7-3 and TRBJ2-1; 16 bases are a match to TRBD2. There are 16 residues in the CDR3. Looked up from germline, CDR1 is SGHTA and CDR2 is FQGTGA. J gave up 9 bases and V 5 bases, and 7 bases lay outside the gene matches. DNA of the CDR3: TGTGCCAGCAGCCCTATGGGACTAGCGGGGGGGCTTGAGCAGTTCTTC. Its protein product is CASSPMGLAGGLEQFF.

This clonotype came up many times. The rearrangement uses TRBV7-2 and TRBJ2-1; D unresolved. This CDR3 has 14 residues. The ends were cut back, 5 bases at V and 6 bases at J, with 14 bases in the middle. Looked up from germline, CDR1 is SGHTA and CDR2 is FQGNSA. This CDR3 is CASSLSPLGNEQFF. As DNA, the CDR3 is TGTGCCAGCAGCCTGAGCCCTCTGGGCAATGAGCAGTTCTTC.

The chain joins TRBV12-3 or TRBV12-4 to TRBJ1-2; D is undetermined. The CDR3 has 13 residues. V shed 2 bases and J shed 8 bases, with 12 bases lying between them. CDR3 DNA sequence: TGTGCCAGCAGTTTATCGGGGAATGGCGGCTACACCTTC. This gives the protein CASSLSGNGGYTF.

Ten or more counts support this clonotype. CDR3 nucleotide sequence: TGTGCCAGCAGTTACATGGGCATCAATCAGCCCCAGCATTTT. Translated, it gives CASSYMGINQPQHF. The rearrangement links TRBV6-2 or TRBV6-3 to TRBJ1-5, with D unresolved. The CDR3 runs 14 residues. CDR1 and CDR2 from the germline V gene are MNHEY and SVGEGT. V lost 2 bases to trimming and J lost 3 bases, with 8 bases between them.

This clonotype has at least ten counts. For the CDR3, the DNA is TGTGCCAGCAGGACTCCCTCCCCCACAGATACGCAGTATTTT. The encoded protein is CASRTPSPTDTQYF. The chain links TRBV28 to TRBJ2-3; D remains unclear. Trimming left V 6 bases short and J 2 bases short, with 12 bases between. Germline assignment: CDR1 MDHEN and CDR2 SYDVKM. CDR3 length: 14 residues.

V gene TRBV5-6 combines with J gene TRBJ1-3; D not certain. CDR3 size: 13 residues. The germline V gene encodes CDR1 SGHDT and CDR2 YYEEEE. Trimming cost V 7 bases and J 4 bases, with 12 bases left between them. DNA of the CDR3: TGTGCCAGCCAAGGGTACCGGGGAAACACCATATATTTT. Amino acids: CASQGYRGNTIYF. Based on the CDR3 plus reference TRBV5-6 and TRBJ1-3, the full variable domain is DAGVTQSPTHLIKTRGQQVTLRCSPKSGHDTVSWYQQALGQGPQFIFQYYEEEERQRGNFPDRFSGHQFPNYSSELNVNALLLGDSALYLCASQGYRGNTIYFGEGSWLTVV.

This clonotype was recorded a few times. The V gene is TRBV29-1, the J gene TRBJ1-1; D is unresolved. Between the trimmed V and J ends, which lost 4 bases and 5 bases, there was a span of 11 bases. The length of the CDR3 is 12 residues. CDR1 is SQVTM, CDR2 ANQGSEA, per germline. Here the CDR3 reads CSVGTLETEAFF. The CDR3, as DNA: TGCAGCGTTGGGACGCTAGAGACTGAAGCTTTCTTT.

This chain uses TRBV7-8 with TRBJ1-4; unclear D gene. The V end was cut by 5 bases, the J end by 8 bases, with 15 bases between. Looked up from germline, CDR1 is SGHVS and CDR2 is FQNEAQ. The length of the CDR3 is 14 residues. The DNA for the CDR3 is TGTGCCAGCAGCCCCTCGGGGTATAGCGAAAAACTGTTTTTT. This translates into CASSPSGYSEKLFF.

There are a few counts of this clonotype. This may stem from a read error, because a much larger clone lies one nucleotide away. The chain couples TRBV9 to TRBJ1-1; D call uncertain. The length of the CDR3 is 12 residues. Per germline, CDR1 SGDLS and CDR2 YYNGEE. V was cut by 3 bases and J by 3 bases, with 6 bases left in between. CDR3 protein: CASSARDTEAFF. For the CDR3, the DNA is TGTGCCAGCAGCGCCCGGGACACTGAAGCTTTCTTT.

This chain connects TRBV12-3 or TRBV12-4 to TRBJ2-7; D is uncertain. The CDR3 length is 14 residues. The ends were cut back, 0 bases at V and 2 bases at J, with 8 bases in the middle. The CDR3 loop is CASSLAPYTYEQYF. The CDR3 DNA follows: TGTGCCAGCAGTTTAGCGCCTTACACCTACGAGCAGTACTTC.

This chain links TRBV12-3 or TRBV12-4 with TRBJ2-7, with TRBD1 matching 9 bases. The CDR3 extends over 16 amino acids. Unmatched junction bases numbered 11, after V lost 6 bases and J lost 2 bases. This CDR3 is CASRSSGTGTPYEQYF. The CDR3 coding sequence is TGTGCCAGCAGATCTTCCGGGACAGGGACTCCCTACGAGCAGTACTTC.

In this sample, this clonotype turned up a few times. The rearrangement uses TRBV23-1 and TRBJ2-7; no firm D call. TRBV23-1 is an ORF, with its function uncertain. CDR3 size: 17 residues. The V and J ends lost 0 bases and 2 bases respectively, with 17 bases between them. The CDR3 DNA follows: TGCGCCAGCAGTCAATCTGAGTGGGTCTCAAAACCCTACGAGCAGTACTTC. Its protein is CASSQSEWVSKPYEQYF.

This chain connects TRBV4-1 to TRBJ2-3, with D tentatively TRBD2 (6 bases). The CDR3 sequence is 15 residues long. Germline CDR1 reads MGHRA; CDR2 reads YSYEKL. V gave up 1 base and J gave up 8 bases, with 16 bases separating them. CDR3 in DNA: TGCGCCAGCAGCCAAGTTCCCGGGGGTTTAGGTACGCAGTATTTT. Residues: CASSQVPGGLGTQYF.